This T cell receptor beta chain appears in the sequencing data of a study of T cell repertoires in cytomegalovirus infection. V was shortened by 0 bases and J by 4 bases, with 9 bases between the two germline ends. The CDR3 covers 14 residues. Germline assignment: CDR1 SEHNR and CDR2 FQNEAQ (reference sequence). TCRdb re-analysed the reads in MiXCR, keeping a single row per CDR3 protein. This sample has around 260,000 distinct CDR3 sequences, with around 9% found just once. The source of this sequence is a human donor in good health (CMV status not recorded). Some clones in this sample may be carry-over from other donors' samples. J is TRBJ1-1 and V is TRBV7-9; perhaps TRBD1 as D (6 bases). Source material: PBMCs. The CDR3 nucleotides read TGTGCCAGCAGCTTAGCGGCAGGGGCCACTGAAGCTTTCTTT. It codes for CASSLAAGATEAFF.